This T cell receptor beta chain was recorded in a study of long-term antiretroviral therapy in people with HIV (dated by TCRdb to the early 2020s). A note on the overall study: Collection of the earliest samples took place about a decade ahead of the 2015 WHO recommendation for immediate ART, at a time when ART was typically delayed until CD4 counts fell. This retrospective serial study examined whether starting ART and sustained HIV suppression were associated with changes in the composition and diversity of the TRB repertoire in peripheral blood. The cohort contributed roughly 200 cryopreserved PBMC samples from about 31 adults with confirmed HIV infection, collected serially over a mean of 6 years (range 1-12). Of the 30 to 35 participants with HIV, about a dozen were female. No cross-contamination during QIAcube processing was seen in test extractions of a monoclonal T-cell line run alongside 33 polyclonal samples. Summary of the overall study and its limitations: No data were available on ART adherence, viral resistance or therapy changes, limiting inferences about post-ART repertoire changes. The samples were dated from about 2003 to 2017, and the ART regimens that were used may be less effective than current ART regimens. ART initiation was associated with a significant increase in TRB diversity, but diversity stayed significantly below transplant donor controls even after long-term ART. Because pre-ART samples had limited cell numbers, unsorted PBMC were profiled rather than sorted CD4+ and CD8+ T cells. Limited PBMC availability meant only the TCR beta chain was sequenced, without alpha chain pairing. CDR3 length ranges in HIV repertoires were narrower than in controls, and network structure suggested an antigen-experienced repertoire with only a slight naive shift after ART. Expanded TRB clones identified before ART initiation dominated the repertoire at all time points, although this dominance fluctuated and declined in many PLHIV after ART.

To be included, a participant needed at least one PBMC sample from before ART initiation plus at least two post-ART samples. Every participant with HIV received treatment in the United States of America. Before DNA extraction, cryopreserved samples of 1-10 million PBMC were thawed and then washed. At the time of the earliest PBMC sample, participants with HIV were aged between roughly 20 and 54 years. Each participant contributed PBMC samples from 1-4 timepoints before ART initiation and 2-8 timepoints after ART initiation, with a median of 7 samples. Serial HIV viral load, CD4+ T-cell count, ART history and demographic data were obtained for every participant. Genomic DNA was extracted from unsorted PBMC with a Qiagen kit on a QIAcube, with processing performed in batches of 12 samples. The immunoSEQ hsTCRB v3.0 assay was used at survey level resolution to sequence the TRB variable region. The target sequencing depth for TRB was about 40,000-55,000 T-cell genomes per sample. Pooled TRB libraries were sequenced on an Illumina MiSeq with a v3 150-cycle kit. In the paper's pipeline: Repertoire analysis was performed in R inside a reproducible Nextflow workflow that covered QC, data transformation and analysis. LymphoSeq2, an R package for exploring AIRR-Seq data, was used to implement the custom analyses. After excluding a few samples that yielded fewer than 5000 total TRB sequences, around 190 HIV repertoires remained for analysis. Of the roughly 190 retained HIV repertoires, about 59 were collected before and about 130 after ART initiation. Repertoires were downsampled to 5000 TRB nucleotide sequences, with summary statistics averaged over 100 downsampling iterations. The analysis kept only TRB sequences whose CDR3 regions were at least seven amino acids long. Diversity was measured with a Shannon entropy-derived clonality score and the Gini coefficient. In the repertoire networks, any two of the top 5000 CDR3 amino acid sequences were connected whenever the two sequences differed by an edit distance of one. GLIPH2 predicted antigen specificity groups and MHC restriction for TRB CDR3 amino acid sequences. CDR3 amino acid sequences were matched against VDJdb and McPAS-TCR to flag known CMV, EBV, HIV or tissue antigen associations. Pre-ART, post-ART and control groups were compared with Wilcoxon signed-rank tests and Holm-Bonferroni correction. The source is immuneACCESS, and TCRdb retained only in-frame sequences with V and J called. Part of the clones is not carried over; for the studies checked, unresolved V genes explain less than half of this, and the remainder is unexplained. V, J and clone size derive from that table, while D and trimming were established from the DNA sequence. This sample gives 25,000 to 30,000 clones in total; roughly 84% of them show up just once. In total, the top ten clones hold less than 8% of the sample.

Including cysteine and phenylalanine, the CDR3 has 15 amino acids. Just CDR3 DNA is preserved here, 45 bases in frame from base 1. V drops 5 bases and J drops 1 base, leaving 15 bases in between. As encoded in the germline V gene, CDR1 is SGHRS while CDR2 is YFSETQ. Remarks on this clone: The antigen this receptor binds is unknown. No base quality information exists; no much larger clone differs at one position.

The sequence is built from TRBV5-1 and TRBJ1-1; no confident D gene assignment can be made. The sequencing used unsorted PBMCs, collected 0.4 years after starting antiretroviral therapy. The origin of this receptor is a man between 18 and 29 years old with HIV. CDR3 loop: CASSPSRTENTEAFF. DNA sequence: TGCGCCAGCAGTCCCTCCCGGACGGAGAACACTGAAGCTTTCTTT.